What follows are 32 T cell receptor beta chains derived from one specimen sequenced in a study of identical twins. TCRdb re-called the 5' RACE reads through MiXCR, storing one row per CDR3 protein. The sample yields 600,000 to 700,000 distinct CDR3 sequences, 21% seen once. These data were also reused for a study on T cells expressing NK-cell markers.

Specimen: PBMCs. The receptors come from a woman younger than 35 in good health.

This clonotype was seen repeatedly, ten times or more. V usage is TRBV12-3 or TRBV12-4 and J usage is TRBJ2-7, with TRBD1 matching 7 bases. CDR3 length: 14 residues. V dropped 6 bases and J dropped 1; count of bases not matched to a gene: 6. The CDR3 bases are TGTGCCAGCAGCCGACAGGGAAGGTCCTACGAGCAGTACTTC. It codes for CASSRQGRSYEQYF.

The rearrangement links TRBV7-2 to TRBJ2-3, with 11 bases that match TRBD2. The CDR3 spans 16 residues. Germline CDR1 reads SGHTA; CDR2 reads FQGNSA. Losses at the gene ends were 5 bases for V and 0 bases for J; bases not matched to a gene: 4. The CDR3 is CASSPGLAASTDTQYF. For the CDR3, the DNA is TGTGCCAGCAGCCCGGGACTAGCGGCTAGCACAGATACGCAGTATTTT.

This clonotype has only a few counts. This chain uses TRBV11-2 with TRBJ1-4, with D uncertain. V was pared by 1 base and J by 4 bases, with 7 bases between. CDR3 size: 14 residues. Germline V gives CDR1 SGHAT, CDR2 FQNNGV. The CDR3 DNA follows: TGTGCCAGCAGCTTAGTGCAGCTTAATGAAAAACTGTTTTTT. The encoded protein is CASSLVQLNEKLFF.

This clonotype showed up just a few times. The CDR3 sequence is CSARPILRGLETQYF. CDR3 sequence (DNA): TGCAGTGCTAGACCGATCCTTAGGGGGTTGGAGACCCAGTACTTC. The chain uses TRBV20-1 and TRBJ2-5; D may be TRBD1 (6 bases). The CDR3 has 15 amino acids. CDR1 and CDR2 from the germline V gene are DFQATT and SNEGSKA (reference sequence). Between the trimmed V and J ends, which lost 2 bases and 5 bases, there was a span of 18 bases.

This clonotype was recorded at least ten times. The chain combines TRBV7-8 with TRBJ2-5, with D unclear. CDR1 is SGHVS and CDR2 is FQNEAQ in the germline V gene. There are 11 residues in the CDR3. V was pared by 4 bases and J by 5 bases, with 5 bases between. DNA of the CDR3: TGTGCCAGCAGCTCACTGGAGACCCAGTACTTC. Encoded protein: CASSSLETQYF.

This chain's CDR3 is CASSVEMGTYNEQFF. As DNA, the CDR3 is TGTGCCAGCAGCGTAGAGATGGGTACCTACAATGAGCAGTTCTTC. V and J are TRBV9 and TRBJ2-1; no definite D call. There are 15 residues in the CDR3. Germline lookup yields CDR1 SGDLS and CDR2 YYNGEE. Trimming cost V 0 bases and J 2 bases, with 9 bases left between them.

The V and J genes are TRBV4-3 and TRBJ1-2, with unresolved D. The ends were cut back, 0 bases at V and 7 bases at J, with 12 bases in the middle. In germline, CDR1 is LGHNA, CDR2 YSLEER. The CDR3 is 14 residues long. Written as DNA, the CDR3 is TGCGCCAGCAGCCAAGATCCTGGTGAGGGTGGCTACACCTTC. It codes for CASSQDPGEGGYTF.

This clonotype was counted only a few times. The chain joins TRBV12-3 or TRBV12-4 to TRBJ2-7; 10 bases line up with TRBD2. The trim removed 6 bases at V and 3 bases at J, leaving 11 bases unmatched. CDR3 length: 16 amino acids. The CDR3 is CASRTNLAGDDYEQYF. The CDR3 DNA follows: TGTGCCAGCAGAACCAATCTAGCGGGAGACGACTACGAGCAGTACTTC.

There are a few counts of this clonotype. The chain recombines TRBV12-3 or TRBV12-4 with TRBJ1-2, with D maybe TRBD1 (5 bases). The CDR3 runs 13 residues. The ends were cut back, 6 bases at V and 5 bases at J, with 13 bases in the middle. CDR3 sequence (DNA): TGTGCCAGCAGCCATAGACAGCTTTATGGCTACACCTTC. Translated, it gives CASSHRQLYGYTF.

The CDR3 DNA sequence: TGCAGTGCTAGAGGCCGGGCACTGGAGACCCAGTACTTC. Amino acids: CSARGRALETQYF. The genes are TRBV20-1 and TRBJ2-5; D gene uncertain. The length of the CDR3 is 13 residues. CDR1 is DFQATT, CDR2 SNEGSKA, per germline (reference sequence). V dropped 1 base and J dropped 5 bases, with 11 bases sitting between them.

The genes are TRBV7-2 and TRBJ2-7; perhaps TRBD2 as D (6 bases). The germline CDR1 and CDR2 sequences are SGHTA and FQGNSA. The ends were cut back, 5 bases at V and 2 bases at J, with 16 bases in the middle. The CDR3 is 15 residues long. The CDR3, as DNA: TGTGCCAGCAGCCTCGGCCTAGCGTACACCTACGAGCAGTACTTC. Amino acid sequence: CASSLGLAYTYEQYF.

This clonotype came up many times. The chain couples TRBV29-1 to TRBJ2-5; D gene unclear. Germline-derived CDR1 and CDR2 are SQVTM and ANQGSEA. The CDR3 loop spans 12 amino acids. Trimming removed 7 bases from V and 1 base from J, with 10 bases in between. Written as DNA, the CDR3 is TGCAGCGCAACGGTTACCCAAGAGACCCAGTACTTC. Its translation is CSATVTQETQYF.

V is TRBV28 and J is TRBJ1-2; D is perhaps TRBD1 (5 bases). CDR1 and CDR2 (germline): MDHEN, SYDVKM. Trimming cost V 7 bases and J 5 bases, with 8 bases left between them. The CDR3 contains 11 residues. Here the CDR3 reads CASTRQYGYTF. The CDR3 DNA follows: TGTGCCAGCACCCGACAGTATGGCTACACCTTC.

This clonotype was detected only a few times. This chain joins TRBV12-3 or TRBV12-4 and TRBJ1-5, with D tentatively TRBD1 (6 bases). V lost 5 bases and J lost 2, with 22 bases in between. There are 18 residues in the CDR3. CDR3 sequence: CASSPYPGHRAGNQPQHF. CDR3 DNA: TGTGCCAGCAGTCCTTACCCCGGCCACAGGGCCGGCAATCAGCCCCAGCATTTT.

With respect to this clonotype: A junction end diverges from the germline sequence, so it may reflect a read error. The chain has TRBV5-1 and TRBJ2-5, with TRBD2 as a possible D gene (5 bases). The CDR3 covers 12 residues. Germline loops: CDR1 SGHRS, CDR2 YFSETQ. Here the CDR3 reads CASRDSQETRYF. CDR3 coding DNA: TGCGCCAGCAGGGACTCACAAGAGACCCGGTACTTC.

This clonotype was picked up a small number of times. The chain couples TRBV6-5 to TRBJ2-7, with 7 bases aligning to TRBD1. V lost 4 bases, J lost 3 bases, and 6 bases stayed unmatched. The CDR3 covers 14 residues. Germline V lookup: CDR1 MNHEY, CDR2 SVGAGI. DNA for the CDR3: TGTGCCAGCAGTTTAGTATCAGGGGGCTACGAGCAGTACTTC. Translating it yields CASSLVSGGYEQYF.

The J gene is TRBJ2-7, the V gene TRBV7-6; TRBD2 matches at 8 bases. Trimming at V came to 1 base and at J to 0 bases, leaving 8 bases not matched to a gene. This CDR3 has 17 amino acids. Germline V lookup: CDR1 SGHVS, CDR2 FNYEAQ. The CDR3 nucleotides are TGTGCCAGCAGCTTAGGGAAGGGTAGCGGGGCCTCCTACGAGCAGTACTTC. Its protein product is CASSLGKGSGASYEQYF.

Only a few counts were recorded for this clonotype. The V gene is TRBV12-3 or TRBV12-4, the J gene TRBJ2-7, with 10 bases lining up with TRBD1. This CDR3 comprises 14 residues. Trimming at V came to 9 bases and at J to 5 bases, leaving 10 bases not matched to a gene. The CDR3 is CASLDRGKFNEQYF. Written as DNA, the CDR3 is TGTGCCAGTCTGGACAGGGGGAAGTTCAACGAGCAGTACTTC.

The gene calls are TRBV12-3 or TRBV12-4 and TRBJ1-3; no clear D. With 2 bases removed from V and 0 bases from J, the gap between germline ends came to 8 bases. CDR3 length: 15 amino acids. Written as DNA, the CDR3 is TGTGCCAGCAGTTTACCATGGGACTCTGGAAACACCATATATTTT. Protein: CASSLPWDSGNTIYF.

The chain recombines TRBV20-1 with TRBJ1-2; the match to TRBD1 covers 8 bases. J lost 6 bases, V lost 1 base, and 4 bases had no gene match. CDR3 length: 13 residues. CDR1 DFQATT and CDR2 SNEGSKA come from the germline V gene (reference sequence). The CDR3 bases are TGCAGTGCTAGAGGGACAGGGTCTCATGGCTACACCTTC. Protein product: CSARGTGSHGYTF.

The chain carries TRBV20-1 and TRBJ2-5; 12 bases are shared with TRBD2. Germline CDR1 reads DFQATT; CDR2 reads SNEGSKA (reference sequence). The V segment lost 6 bases and the J segment 3 bases; nucleotides outside the gene matches: 14. The CDR3 is 17 residues long. The CDR3: CSAQTSGGGRIEETQYF. CDR3 coding DNA: TGCAGTGCCCAGACTAGCGGGGGTGGGCGGATTGAAGAGACCCAGTACTTC.

This clonotype appeared a few times. The chain carries TRBV18 and TRBJ2-7; TRBD2 aligns across 13 bases. The CDR3 loop spans 17 amino acids. V dropped 3 bases and J dropped 2; count of bases not matched to a gene: 7. Germline V gene data show CDR1 as KGHSH and CDR2 as LQKENI. The CDR3 sequence: CASSPQGLAGSAYEQYF. The DNA of the CDR3 is TGTGCCAGCTCACCCCAGGGACTAGCGGGGTCCGCCTACGAGCAGTACTTC. Looking up the rest from reference TRBV18 and TRBJ2-7 gives the full variable domain: NAGVMQNPRHLVRRRGQEARLRCSPMKGHSHVYWYRQLPEEGLKFMVYLQKENIIDESGMPKERFSAEFPKEGPSILRIQQVVRGDSAAYFCASSPQGLAGSAYEQYFGPGTRLTVT.

The V gene is TRBV6-1, the J gene TRBJ2-2; 12 nucleotides match TRBD2. This CDR3 has 15 amino acids. Trimming at V came to 6 bases and at J to 4 bases, leaving 3 bases not matched to a gene. Per the germline V gene, CDR1 is MNHNS and CDR2 is SASEGT. The CDR3 here is CASSRLAGVTGELFF. The CDR3, as DNA: TGTGCCAGCAGCAGACTAGCGGGGGTCACCGGGGAGCTGTTTTTT.

The V call is TRBV7-8, the J call TRBJ1-6; 10 bases fit TRBD1. The CDR3 sequence is 14 residues long. Germline loops: CDR1 SGHVS, CDR2 FQNEAQ. The V segment lost 5 bases and the J segment 8 bases; nucleotides outside the gene matches: 3. The CDR3 DNA is TGTGCCAGCAGCCCGGACAGGGGGTATTCACCCCTCCACTTT. This encodes CASSPDRGYSPLHF.

The rearrangement uses TRBV3-1 and TRBJ2-4; 10 bases match TRBD2. With 6 bases clipped from V and 4 bases from J, the junction kept 6 bases outside the gene matches. The CDR3 is made up of 15 amino acids. Germline CDR1 LGHDT, CDR2 YNNKEL (reference sequence). As DNA, the CDR3 is TGTGCCAGCAGGGACATAGCGGGGGGAAAAAACATTCAGTACTTC. Its protein is CASRDIAGGKNIQYF.

The table lists this clonotype with a few counts. The J gene is TRBJ2-3, the V gene TRBV20-1, with a tentative D call TRBD2 (6 bases). The CDR3 has 14 residues. Germline V gene lookup returns CDR1 DFQATT and CDR2 SNEGSKA (reference sequence). Trimming cost V 2 bases and J 5 bases, with 14 bases left between them. The chain's CDR3 is CSARLAGNIDTQYF. In nucleotides, the CDR3 is TGCAGTGCTAGATTGGCGGGGAATATAGATACGCAGTATTTT.

This clonotype was observed a handful of times. The rearrangement links TRBV20-1 to TRBJ2-3; D is unclear. Germline V gene data show CDR1 as DFQATT and CDR2 as SNEGSKA (reference sequence). CDR3 length equals 12 residues. V was clipped by 6 bases and J by 7 bases, with 14 bases between them. The CDR3 nucleotides read TGCAGTGCCCCCCGACGGCAAAATACGCAGTATTTT. The encoded protein is CSAPRRQNTQYF.

The chain is built from TRBV10-3 and TRBJ1-1, with D unclear. Looked up from germline, CDR1 is ENHRY and CDR2 is SYGVKD. The ends were cut back, 0 bases at V and 4 bases at J, with 12 bases in the middle. This CDR3 region has 15 residues. The CDR3 loop is CAISESKEEGTEAFF. DNA for the CDR3: TGTGCCATCAGTGAGTCGAAGGAGGAGGGCACTGAAGCTTTCTTT.

This sequence joins TRBV12-3 or TRBV12-4 and TRBJ2-7; tentative D call: TRBD2 (5 bases). This CDR3 spans 12 amino acids. V lost 3 bases, J lost 6 bases, and 9 bases lay in between. The CDR3 sequence: CASSLSGLEQYF. Here the CDR3 DNA reads TGTGCCAGCAGTTTGTCCGGACTCGAGCAGTACTTC.

A few counts support this clonotype. The chain uses TRBV10-3 and TRBJ2-5, with 9 bases lining up with TRBD1. The CDR3 sequence is 15 residues long. V was pared by 3 bases and J by 2 bases, with 4 bases of the junction left unmatched. CDR1 is ENHRY and CDR2 is SYGVKD in the germline V gene. The CDR3 loop reads CAISEGQGRQETQYF. CDR3 coding DNA: TGTGCCATCAGTGAAGGACAGGGGAGGCAAGAGACCCAGTACTTC.

The chain is built from TRBV6-1 and TRBJ1-6; 7 nucleotides agree with TRBD1. Trimming took 8 bases from V and 6 from J; bases not matched to a gene: 4. The V gene's germline CDR1 is MNHNS and CDR2 SASEGT. The CDR3 length is 13 residues. CDR3: CASGTEPNSPLHF. The CDR3 DNA follows: TGTGCCAGCGGGACAGAACCTAATTCACCCCTCCACTTT.

This clonotype has a single count. The chain recombines TRBV10-2 with TRBJ2-1; 14 bases line up with TRBD2. CDR1 and CDR2 (germline): WSHSY, SAAADI. The CDR3 sequence is 19 residues long. The V and J ends lost 6 bases and 0 bases, in that order; junction bases with no gene match: 10. The CDR3 DNA is TGCGCCAGCAGGACGGGACTAGCGGGGGCCTATAACTCCTACAATGAGCAGTTCTTC. Its translation is CASRTGLAGAYNSYNEQFF.